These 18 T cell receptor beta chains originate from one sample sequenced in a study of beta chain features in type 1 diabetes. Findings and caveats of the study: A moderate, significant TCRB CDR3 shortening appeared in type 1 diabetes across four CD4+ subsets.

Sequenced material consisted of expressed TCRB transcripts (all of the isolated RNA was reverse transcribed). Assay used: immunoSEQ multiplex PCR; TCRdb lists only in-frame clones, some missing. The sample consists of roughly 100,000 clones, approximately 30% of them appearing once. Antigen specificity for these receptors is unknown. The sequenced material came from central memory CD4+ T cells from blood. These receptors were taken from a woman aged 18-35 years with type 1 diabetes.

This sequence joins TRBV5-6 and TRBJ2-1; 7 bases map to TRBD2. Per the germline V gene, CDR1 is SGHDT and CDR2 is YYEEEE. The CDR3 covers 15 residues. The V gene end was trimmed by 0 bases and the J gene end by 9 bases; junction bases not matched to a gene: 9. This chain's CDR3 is CASSLVSSGIGEQFF. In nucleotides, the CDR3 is TGTGCCAGCAGCTTGGTTTCCAGCGGGATAGGTGAGCAGTTCTTC.

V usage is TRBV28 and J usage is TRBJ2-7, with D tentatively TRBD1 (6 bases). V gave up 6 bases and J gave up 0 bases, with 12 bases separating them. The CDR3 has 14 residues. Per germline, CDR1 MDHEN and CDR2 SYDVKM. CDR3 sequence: CASSLGQSSYEQYV. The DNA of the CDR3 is TGTGCCAGCAGCCTCGGACAGTCCTCCTACGAGCAGTACGTC.

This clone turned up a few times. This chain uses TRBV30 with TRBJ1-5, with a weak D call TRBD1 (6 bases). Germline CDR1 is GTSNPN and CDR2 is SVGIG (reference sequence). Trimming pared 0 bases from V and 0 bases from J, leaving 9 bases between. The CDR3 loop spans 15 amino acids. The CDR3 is CAWSVSGASNQPQHF. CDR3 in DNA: TGTGCCTGGAGTGTATCAGGGGCTAGCAATCAGCCCCAGCATTTT.

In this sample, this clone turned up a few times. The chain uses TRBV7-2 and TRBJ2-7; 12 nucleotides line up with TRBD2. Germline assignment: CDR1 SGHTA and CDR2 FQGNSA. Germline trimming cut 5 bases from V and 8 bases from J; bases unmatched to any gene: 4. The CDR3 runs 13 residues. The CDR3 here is CASSQTSGRQQYV. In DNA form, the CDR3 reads TGTGCCAGCAGCCAGACTAGCGGGAGACAGCAGTACGTC.

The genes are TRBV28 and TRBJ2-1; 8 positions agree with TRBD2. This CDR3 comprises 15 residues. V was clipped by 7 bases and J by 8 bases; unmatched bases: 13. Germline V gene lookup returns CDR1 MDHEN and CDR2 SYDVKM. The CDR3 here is CASNPPGLGNDEQFF. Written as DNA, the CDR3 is TGTGCCAGCAACCCCCCGGGACTAGGGAACGATGAGCAGTTCTTC.

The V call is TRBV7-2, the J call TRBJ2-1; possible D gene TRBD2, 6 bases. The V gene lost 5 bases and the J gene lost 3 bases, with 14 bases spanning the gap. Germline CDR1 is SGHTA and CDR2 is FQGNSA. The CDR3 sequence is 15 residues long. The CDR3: CASSPLSGDYNEQFF. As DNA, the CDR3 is TGTGCCAGCAGCCCACTCTCGGGGGACTACAATGAGCAGTTCTTC.

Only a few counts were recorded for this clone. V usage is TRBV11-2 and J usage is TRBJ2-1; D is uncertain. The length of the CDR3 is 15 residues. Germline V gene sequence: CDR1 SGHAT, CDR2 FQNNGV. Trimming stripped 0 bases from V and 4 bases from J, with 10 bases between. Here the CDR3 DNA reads TGTGCCAGCAGCTTAGACGCATTTCGGTACAATGAGCAGTTCTTC. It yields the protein CASSLDAFRYNEQFF. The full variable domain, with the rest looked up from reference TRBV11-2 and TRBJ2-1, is EAGVAQSPRYKIIEKRQSVAFWCNPISGHATLYWYQQILGQGPKLLIQFQNNGVVDDSQLPKDRFSAERLKGVDSTLKIQPAKLEDSAVYLCASSLDAFRYNEQFFGPGTRLTVL.

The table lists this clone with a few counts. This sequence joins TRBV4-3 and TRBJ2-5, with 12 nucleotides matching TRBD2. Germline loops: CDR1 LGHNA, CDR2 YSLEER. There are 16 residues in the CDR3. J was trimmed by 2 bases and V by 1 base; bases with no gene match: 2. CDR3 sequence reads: CASSQAGLAGQETQYF. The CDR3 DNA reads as TGCGCCAGCAGCCAAGCCGGACTAGCGGGACAAGAGACCCAGTACTTC.

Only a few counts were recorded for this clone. The chain's CDR3 is CASRALALSYNEQFF. Written as DNA, the CDR3 is TGTGCCAGCAGGGCATTAGCGTTATCCTACAATGAGCAGTTCTTC. The V call is TRBV2, the J call TRBJ2-1; a possible D gene is TRBD2 (5 bases). The CDR3 spans 15 residues. Trimming removed 6 bases from V and 1 base from J, with 13 bases in between. CDR1 is SNHLY and CDR2 is FYNNEI in the germline V gene.

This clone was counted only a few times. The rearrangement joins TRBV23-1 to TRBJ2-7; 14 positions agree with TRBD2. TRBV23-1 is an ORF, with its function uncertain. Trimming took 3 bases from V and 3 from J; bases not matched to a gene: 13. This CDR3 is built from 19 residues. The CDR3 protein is CASSHFQPGLAGVGYEQYV. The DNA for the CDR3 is TGCGCCAGCAGTCACTTCCAGCCGGGACTAGCGGGAGTCGGCTACGAGCAGTACGTC.

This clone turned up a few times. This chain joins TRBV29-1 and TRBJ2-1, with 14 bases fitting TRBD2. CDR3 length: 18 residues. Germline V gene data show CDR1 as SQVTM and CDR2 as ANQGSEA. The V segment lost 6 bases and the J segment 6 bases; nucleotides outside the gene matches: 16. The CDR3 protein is CSVAGTSGRMSTGNEQFF. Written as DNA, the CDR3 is TGCAGCGTCGCCGGGACTAGCGGGAGAATGAGTACGGGCAATGAGCAGTTCTTC.

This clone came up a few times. CDR3 region: CASSRQGQFQETQYF. CDR3 nucleotides: TGTGCCAGCAGCCGGCAGGGACAGTTCCAAGAGACCCAGTACTTC. The V call is TRBV7-2, the J call TRBJ2-5; 7 bases agree with TRBD1. The V segment lost 5 bases and the J segment 1 base; nucleotides outside the gene matches: 7. The CDR3 length is 15 residues. Germline values: CDR1 SGHTA, CDR2 FQGNSA.

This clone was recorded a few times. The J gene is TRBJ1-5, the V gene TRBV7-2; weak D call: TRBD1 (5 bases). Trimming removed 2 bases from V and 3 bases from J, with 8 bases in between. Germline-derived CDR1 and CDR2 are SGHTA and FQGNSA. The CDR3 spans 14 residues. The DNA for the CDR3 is TGTGCCAGCAGCTTACAGGGATTCAATCAGCCCCAGCATTTT. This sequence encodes CASSLQGFNQPQHF.

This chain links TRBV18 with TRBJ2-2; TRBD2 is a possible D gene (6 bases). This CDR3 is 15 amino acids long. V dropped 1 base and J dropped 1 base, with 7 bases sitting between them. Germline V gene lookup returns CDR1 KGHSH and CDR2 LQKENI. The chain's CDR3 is CASSPLAENTGELFF. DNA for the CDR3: TGTGCCAGCTCACCACTAGCGGAGAACACCGGGGAGCTGTTTTTT.

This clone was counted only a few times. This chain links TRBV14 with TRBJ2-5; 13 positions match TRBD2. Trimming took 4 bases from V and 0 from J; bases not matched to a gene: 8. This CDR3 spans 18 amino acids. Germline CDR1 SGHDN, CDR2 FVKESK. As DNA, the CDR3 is TGTGCCAGCAGCCCGACTAGCGGGAGGAACATTTACCAAGAGACCCAGTACTTC. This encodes CASSPTSGRNIYQETQYF.

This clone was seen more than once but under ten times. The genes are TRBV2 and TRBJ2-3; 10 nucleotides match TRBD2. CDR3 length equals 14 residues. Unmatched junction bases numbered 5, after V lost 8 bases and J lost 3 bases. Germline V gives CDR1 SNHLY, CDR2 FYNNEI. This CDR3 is CASQLAGTTDTQYF. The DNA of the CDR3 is TGTGCCAGCCAACTAGCGGGAACAACAGATACGCAGTATTTT.

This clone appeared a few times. The CDR3 region has the DNA TGTGCCAGCAGCCCCGGACAGGGGGCTTCAAACATTCAGTACTTC. Translation: CASSPGQGASNIQYF. The V gene is TRBV11-2, the J gene TRBJ2-4; 11 positions agree with TRBD1. This CDR3 is built from 15 residues. The junction had 6 bases not matched to a gene; V was cut back by 5 bases and J by 6 bases. Germline values: CDR1 SGHAT, CDR2 FQNNGV. The full variable domain, with the rest looked up from reference TRBV11-2 and TRBJ2-4, is EAGVAQSPRYKIIEKRQSVAFWCNPISGHATLYWYQQILGQGPKLLIQFQNNGVVDDSQLPKDRFSAERLKGVDSTLKIQPAKLEDSAVYLCASSPGQGASNIQYFGAGTRLSVL.

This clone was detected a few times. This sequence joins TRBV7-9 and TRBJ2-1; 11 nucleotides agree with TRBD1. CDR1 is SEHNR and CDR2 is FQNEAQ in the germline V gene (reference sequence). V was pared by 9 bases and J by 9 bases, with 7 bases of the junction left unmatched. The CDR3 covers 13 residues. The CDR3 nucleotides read TGTGCCAGTGGGGGGACAGGGGGTCTTGAGCAGTTCTTC. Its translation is CASGGTGGLEQFF.